This T cell receptor (beta chain) was recovered during a study of shared clonotypes between healthy human individuals. V was trimmed by 6 bases and J by 4 bases, leaving 14 bases between them. The CDR3 loop spans 14 amino acids. Germline V lookup: CDR1 MDHEN, CDR2 SYDVKM. Per sorted-subset replicate PCR, input was approximately 0.2 ug DNA, representing 30,000 to 35,000 T cell genomes. In the original analysis: Sequence data from immunoSEQ were junction-only and lacked quality scores; consequently, filtering differed. Repertoires were generated with immunoSEQ multiplex PCR, while TCRdb's copy carries only in-frame clones and drops some. V, J and clone size are those of that table, while D and trimming were read from the DNA. The sample holds 2 million to 3 million clones, 93% seen once. Study results and caveats: Larger estimated richness was generally seen in naive subsets than in memory subsets.

As for this clone: Its antigen is not known.

The sequence came from a man between 18 and 29 years old in good health. Some clones in this sample may be carry-over from other donors' samples. The chain links TRBV28 to TRBJ2-3; D gene unclear. The sample consisted of naive CD4+ T cells from PBMCs. Subset noted: CD45RA+ positively selected. The CDR3 DNA is TGTGCCAGCAGCGGCCGAGAATGGGCAGATACGCAGTATTTT. It yields the protein CASSGREWADTQYF.